This T cell receptor (beta chain) was sequenced in a study of blood T cell repertoires in COVID-19. In the source study's methods: Amplification of reference gene primers provided the estimated nucleated cell counts. Here immunoSEQ multiplex PCR was the method, and the copy in TCRdb shows in-frame clones only, minus some. The V and J calls and the clone size are those of that table, but D and trimming were determined from the DNA. This sample carries around 280,000 clones, approximately 84% of them seen once, and the ten largest clones take 2.1%. This CDR3 has 13 amino acids. Germline CDR1 is SGHDN and CDR2 is FVKESK. The V and J ends lost 7 bases and 2 bases respectively, with 10 bases between them.

The specimen was peripheral blood. V usage is TRBV14 and J usage is TRBJ2-3; D is unresolved. The TCR originated in a woman aged 25-40 years who had recovered from COVID-19. Here the CDR3 DNA reads TGTGCCAGCAATTCCCTCTCCACAGATACGCAGTATTTT. It yields the protein CASNSLSTDTQYF.